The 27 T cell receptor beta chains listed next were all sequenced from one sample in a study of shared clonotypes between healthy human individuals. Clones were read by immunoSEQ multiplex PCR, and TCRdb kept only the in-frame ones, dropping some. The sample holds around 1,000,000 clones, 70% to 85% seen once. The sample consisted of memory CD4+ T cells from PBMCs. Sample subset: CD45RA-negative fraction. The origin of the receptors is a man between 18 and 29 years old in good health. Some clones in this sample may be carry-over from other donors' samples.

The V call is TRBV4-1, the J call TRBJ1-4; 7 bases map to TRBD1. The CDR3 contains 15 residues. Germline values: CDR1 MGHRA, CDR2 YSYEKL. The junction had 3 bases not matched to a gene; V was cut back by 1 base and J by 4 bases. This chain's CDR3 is CASSQGQGGNEKLFF. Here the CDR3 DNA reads TGCGCCAGCAGCCAAGGTCAGGGGGGTAATGAAAAACTGTTTTTT.

The CDR3 DNA reads TGTGCTAGTGGTTTGATTATTTCGGGACGGGGGTCCGGGTGGACCCAGTACTTC. The encoded protein is CASGLIISGRGSGWTQYF. The chain combines TRBV12-5 with TRBJ2-5; tentatively, D is TRBD2 (6 bases). There are 18 residues in the CDR3. Trimming cost V 2 bases and J 7 bases, with 26 bases left between them. The germline V gene encodes CDR1 LGHNT and CDR2 FRNRAP.

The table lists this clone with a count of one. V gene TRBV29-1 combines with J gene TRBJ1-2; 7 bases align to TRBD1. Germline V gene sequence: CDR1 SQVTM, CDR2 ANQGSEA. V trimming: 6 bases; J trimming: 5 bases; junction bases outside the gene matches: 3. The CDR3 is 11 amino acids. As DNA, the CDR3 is TGCAGCGTGGGGGACAGTTATGGCTACACCTTC. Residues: CSVGDSYGYTF.

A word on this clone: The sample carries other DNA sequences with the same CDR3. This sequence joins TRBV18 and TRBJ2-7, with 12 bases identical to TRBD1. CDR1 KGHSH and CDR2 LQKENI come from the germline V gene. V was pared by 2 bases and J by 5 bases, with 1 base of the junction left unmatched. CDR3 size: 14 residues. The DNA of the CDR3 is TGTGCCAGCTCACCAGGGACAGGGGGCGACGAGCAGTACTTC. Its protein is CASSPGTGGDEQYF.

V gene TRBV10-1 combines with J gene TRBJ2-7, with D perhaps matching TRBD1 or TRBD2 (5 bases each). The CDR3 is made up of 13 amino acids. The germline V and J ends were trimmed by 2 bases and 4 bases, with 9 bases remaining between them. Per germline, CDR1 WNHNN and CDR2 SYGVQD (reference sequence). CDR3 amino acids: CASSEPGRYEQYF. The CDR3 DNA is TGCGCCAGCAGTGAGCCGGGACGTTACGAGCAGTACTTC.

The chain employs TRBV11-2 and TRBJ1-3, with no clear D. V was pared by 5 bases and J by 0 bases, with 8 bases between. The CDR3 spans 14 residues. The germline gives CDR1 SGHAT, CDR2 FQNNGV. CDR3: CASSVEFSGNTIYF. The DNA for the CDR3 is TGTGCCAGCAGCGTGGAGTTCTCTGGAAACACCATATATTTT. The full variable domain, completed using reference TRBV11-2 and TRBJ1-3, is EAGVAQSPRYKIIEKRQSVAFWCNPISGHATLYWYQQILGQGPKLLIQFQNNGVVDDSQLPKDRFSAERLKGVDSTLKIQPAKLEDSAVYLCASSVEFSGNTIYFGEGSWLTVV.

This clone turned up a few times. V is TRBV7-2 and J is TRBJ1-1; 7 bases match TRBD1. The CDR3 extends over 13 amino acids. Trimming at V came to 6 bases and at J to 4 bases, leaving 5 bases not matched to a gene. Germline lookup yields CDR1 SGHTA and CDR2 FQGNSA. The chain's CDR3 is CASRAYRGTEAFF. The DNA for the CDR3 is TGTGCCAGCAGGGCATACAGGGGCACTGAAGCTTTCTTT.

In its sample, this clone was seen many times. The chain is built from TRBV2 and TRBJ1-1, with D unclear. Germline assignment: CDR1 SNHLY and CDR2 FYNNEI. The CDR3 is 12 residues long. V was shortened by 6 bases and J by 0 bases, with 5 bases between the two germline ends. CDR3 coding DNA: TGTGCCAGCAGCAGAATGAACACTGAAGCTTTCTTT. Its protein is CASSRMNTEAFF.

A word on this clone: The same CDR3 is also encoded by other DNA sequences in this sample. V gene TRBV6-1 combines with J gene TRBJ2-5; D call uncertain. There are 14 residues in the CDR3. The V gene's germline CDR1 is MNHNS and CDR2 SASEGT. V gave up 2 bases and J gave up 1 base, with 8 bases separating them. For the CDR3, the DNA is TGTGCCAGCAGTGAAAACCGCGGCCAAGAGACCCAGTACTTC. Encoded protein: CASSENRGQETQYF.

CDR3 amino acids: CASSQRVGHNYGYTF. The CDR3 bases are TGTGCCAGCAGCCAAAGAGTAGGGCATAACTATGGCTACACCTTC. The chain employs TRBV4-2 and TRBJ1-2, with D hard to call. This CDR3 contains 15 residues. V gave up 2 bases and J gave up 1 base, with 11 bases separating them. Germline V gene sequence: CDR1 LGHNA, CDR2 YNFKEQ.

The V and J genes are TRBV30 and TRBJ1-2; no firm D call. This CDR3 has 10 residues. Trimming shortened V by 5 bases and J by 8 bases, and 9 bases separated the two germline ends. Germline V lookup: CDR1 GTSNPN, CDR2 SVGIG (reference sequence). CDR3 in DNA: TGTGCCTGGTCTCAGGACGGCTACACCTTC. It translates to CAWSQDGYTF.

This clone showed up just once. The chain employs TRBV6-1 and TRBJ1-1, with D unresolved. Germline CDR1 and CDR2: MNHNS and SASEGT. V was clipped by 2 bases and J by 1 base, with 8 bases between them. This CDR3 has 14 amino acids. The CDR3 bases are TGTGCCAGCAGTGAATTTGTGAAGAACACTGAAGCTTTCTTT. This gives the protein CASSEFVKNTEAFF.

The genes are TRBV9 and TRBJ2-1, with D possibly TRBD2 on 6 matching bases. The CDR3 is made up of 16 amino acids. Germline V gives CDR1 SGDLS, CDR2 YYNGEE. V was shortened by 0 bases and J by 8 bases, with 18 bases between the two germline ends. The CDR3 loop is CASSVVGRGMGYEQFF. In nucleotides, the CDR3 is TGTGCCAGCAGCGTAGTCGGGAGAGGTATGGGGTATGAGCAGTTCTTC.

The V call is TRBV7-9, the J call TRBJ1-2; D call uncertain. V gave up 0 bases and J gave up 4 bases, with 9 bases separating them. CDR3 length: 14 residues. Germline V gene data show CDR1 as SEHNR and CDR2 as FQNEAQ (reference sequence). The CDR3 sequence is CASSLAISSYGYTF. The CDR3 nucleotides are TGTGCCAGCAGCTTAGCCATATCCTCCTATGGCTACACCTTC.

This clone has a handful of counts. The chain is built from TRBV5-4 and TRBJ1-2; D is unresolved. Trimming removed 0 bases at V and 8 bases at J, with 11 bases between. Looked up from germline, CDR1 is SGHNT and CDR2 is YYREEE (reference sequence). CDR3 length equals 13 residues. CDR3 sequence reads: CASSLAGVQGYTF. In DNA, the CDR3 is TGTGCCAGCAGCTTGGCTGGGGTACAGGGCTACACCTTC.

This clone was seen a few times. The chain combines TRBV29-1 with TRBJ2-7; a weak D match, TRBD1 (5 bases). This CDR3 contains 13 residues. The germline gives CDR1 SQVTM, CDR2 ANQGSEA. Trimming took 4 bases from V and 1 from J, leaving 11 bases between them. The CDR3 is CSVAPDISYEQYF. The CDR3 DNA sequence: TGCAGCGTTGCTCCGGACATATCCTACGAGCAGTACTTC.

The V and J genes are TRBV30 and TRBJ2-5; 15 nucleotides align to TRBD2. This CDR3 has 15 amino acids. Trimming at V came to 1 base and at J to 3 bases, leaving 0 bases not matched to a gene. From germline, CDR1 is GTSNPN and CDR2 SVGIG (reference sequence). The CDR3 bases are TGTGCCTGGAGTGGGACTAGCGGGAGGGAAGAGACCCAGTACTTC. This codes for CAWSGTSGREETQYF.

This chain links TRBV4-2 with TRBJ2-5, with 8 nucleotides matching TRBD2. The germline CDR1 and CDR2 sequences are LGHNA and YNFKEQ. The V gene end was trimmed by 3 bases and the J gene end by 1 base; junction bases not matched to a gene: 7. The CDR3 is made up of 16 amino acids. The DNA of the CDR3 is TGTGCCAGCAGCCAGTCGCTGGCGGGAGGCCAAGAGACCCAGTACTTC. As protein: CASSQSLAGGQETQYF.

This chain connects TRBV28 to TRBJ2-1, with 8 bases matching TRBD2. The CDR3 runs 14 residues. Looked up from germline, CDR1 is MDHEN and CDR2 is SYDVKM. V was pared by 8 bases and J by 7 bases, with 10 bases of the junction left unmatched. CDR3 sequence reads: CASATGGAGNEQFF. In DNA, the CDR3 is TGTGCCAGCGCCACGGGAGGGGCGGGGAATGAGCAGTTCTTC.

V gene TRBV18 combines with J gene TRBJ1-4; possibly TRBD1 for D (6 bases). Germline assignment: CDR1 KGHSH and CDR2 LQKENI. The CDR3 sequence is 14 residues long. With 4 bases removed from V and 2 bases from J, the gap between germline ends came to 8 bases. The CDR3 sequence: CASSQGVTNEKLFF. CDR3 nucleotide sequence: TGTGCCAGCTCACAGGGGGTGACTAATGAAAAACTGTTTTTT.

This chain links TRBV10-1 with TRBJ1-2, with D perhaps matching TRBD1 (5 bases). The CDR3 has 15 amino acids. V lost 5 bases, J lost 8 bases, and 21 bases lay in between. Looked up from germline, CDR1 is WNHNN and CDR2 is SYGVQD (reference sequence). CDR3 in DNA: TGCGCCAGCAGTTCAACCGGGGGGGAGGTTGAGGGCTACACCTTC. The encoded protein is CASSSTGGEVEGYTF.

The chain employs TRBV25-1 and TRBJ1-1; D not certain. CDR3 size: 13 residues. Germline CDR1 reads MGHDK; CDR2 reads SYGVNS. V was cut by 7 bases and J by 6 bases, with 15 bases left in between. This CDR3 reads CASNLVGHPEAFF. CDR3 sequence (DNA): TGTGCCAGCAACCTGGTAGGGCATCCTGAAGCTTTCTTT.

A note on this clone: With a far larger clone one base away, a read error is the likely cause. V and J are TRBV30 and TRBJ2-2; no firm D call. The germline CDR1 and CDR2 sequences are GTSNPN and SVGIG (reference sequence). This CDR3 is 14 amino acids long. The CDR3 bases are TGTTCCTGGAGTCGGGTAGGGTTGTACGGGGAGCTGTTTTTT. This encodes CSWSRVGLYGELFF.

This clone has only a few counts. The CDR3: CASSDNANTEAFF. For the CDR3, the DNA is TGTGCCAGCAGTGACAACGCGAACACTGAAGCTTTCTTT. The V and J genes are TRBV2 and TRBJ1-1; D unresolved. The V gene lost 3 bases and the J gene lost 1 base, with 6 bases spanning the gap. The CDR3 runs 13 residues. The germline gives CDR1 SNHLY, CDR2 FYNNEI.

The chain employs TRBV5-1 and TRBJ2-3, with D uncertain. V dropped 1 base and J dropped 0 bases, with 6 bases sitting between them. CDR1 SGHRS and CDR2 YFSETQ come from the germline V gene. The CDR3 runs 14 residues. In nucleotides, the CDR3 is TGCGCCAGCAGCTTGATGGCTAGCACAGATACGCAGTATTTT. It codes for CASSLMASTDTQYF.

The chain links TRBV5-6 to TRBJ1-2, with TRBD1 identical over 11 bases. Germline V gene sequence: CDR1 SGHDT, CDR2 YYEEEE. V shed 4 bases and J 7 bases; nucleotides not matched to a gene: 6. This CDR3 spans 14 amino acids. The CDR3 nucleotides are TGTGCCAGCAGCCCGAGGACAGGGGGCGGTGGCTACACCTTC. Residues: CASSPRTGGGGYTF.

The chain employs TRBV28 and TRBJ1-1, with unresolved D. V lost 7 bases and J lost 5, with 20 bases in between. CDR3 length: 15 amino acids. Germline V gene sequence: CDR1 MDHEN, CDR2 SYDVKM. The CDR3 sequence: CASKVPAGLGTEAFF. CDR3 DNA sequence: TGTGCCAGCAAAGTCCCGGCTGGGCTTGGGACTGAAGCTTTCTTT.